Presented here are 14 T cell receptor beta chains from one specimen sequenced in a study of early T cells in non-severe SARS-CoV-2 infection. TCRdb re-analysed the 5' RACE reads in MiXCR, keeping a single row per CDR3 protein. Seen here are tens of thousands of distinct CDR3 sequences, 5.5% to 8.5% observed once, and the top ten hold about 5.9%. Sequencing used whole blood, obtained at baseline. The receptors shown here come from an adult who was a healthcare worker with PCR-confirmed SARS-CoV-2 infection or an uninfected control (not recorded which).

V is TRBV29-1 and J is TRBJ2-3; 14 bases agree with TRBD2. V was clipped by 6 bases and J by 6 bases; unmatched bases: 11. This CDR3 contains 16 residues. CDR1 SQVTM and CDR2 ANQGSEA come from the germline V gene. This chain's CDR3 is CSVSTGTSGSWDTQYF. CDR3 nucleotides: TGCAGCGTGTCCACCGGGACTAGCGGGAGTTGGGATACGCAGTATTTT.

The chain recombines TRBV4-2 with TRBJ2-7, with 8 bases lining up with TRBD1. Germline lookup yields CDR1 LGHNA and CDR2 YNFKEQ. The CDR3 sequence is 15 residues long. V lost 1 base and J lost 3; bases outside the gene matches: 5. The DNA of the CDR3 is TGTGCCAGCAGCCAAGGGACAGGGCCTCACTACGAGCAGTACTTC. Its translation is CASSQGTGPHYEQYF.

This clonotype was detected a few times. The chain carries TRBV5-4 and TRBJ2-2; D is ambiguous. The germline CDR1 and CDR2 sequences are SGHNT and YYREEE (reference sequence). V lost 0 bases to trimming and J lost 4 bases, with 4 bases between them. The CDR3 covers 13 residues. In nucleotides, the CDR3 is TGTGCCAGCAGCTTGGCCATCACCGGGGAGCTGTTTTTT. Its protein product is CASSLAITGELFF.

The gene calls are TRBV5-6 and TRBJ2-1; unclear D gene. The CDR3 runs 13 residues. CDR1 is SGHDT and CDR2 is YYEEEE in the germline V gene. V was clipped by 0 bases and J by 4 bases, with 5 bases between them. CDR3 in amino acids: CASSLDVYNEQFF. CDR3 DNA: TGTGCCAGCAGCTTGGACGTGTACAATGAGCAGTTCTTC.

There are many counts of this clonotype. The J gene is TRBJ1-1, the V gene TRBV7-9; D remains unclear. Trimming cost V 1 base and J 7 bases, with 10 bases left between them. Germline CDR1 is SEHNR and CDR2 is FQNEAQ (reference sequence). The CDR3 is 13 residues long. CDR3 sequence reads: CASSLDRQLEAFF. The CDR3 DNA reads TGTGCCAGCAGCTTAGATCGGCAGCTTGAAGCTTTCTTT.

The chain has TRBV7-3 and TRBJ2-5; 7 positions agree with TRBD1. CDR3 length: 17 residues. The germline CDR1 and CDR2 sequences are SGHTA and FQGTGA. Germline trimming cut 7 bases from V and 2 bases from J; bases unmatched to any gene: 16. CDR3 coding DNA: TGTGCCAGCATCACGTTCCTCGGGACAGACCCACAAGAGACCCAGTACTTC. Translation gives CASITFLGTDPQETQYF.

J is TRBJ2-1 and V is TRBV7-6, with D unresolved. The CDR3 has 15 residues. Germline V gene lookup returns CDR1 SGHVS and CDR2 FNYEAQ. Trimming stripped 2 bases from V and 2 bases from J, with 10 bases between. DNA of the CDR3: TGTGCCAGCAGCTTAAGGCCAAGCACCTACAATGAGCAGTTCTTC. Protein: CASSLRPSTYNEQFF.

The J gene is TRBJ2-3, the V gene TRBV6-2 or TRBV6-3, with D perhaps matching TRBD2 (5 bases). The CDR3 loop spans 14 amino acids. V was clipped by 4 bases and J by 2 bases, with 10 bases between them. Looked up from germline, CDR1 is MNHEY and CDR2 is SVGEGT. The CDR3, as DNA: TGTGCCAGCAGTTCTACTAGATTCACAGATACGCAGTATTTT. It is translated as CASSSTRFTDTQYF.

CDR3 nucleotides: TGTGCCAGCAGCCGGGACTACGAGCAGTACTTC. Amino acids: CASSRDYEQYF. The rearrangement uses TRBV5-5 and TRBJ2-7; TRBD2 is a possible D gene (5 bases). Germline values: CDR1 SGHKS, CDR2 YYEKEE (reference sequence). With 4 bases removed from V and 3 bases from J, the gap between germline ends came to 5 bases. The CDR3 length is 11 residues.

This clonotype was seen at least ten times. The chain's CDR3 is CASSQVELNDRAYGYTF. CDR3 DNA sequence: TGCGCCAGCAGCCAAGTGGAATTGAACGACAGGGCTTATGGCTACACCTTC. This chain links TRBV4-3 with TRBJ1-2; 7 bases are a match to TRBD1. The CDR3 is 17 amino acids. From germline, CDR1 is LGHNA and CDR2 YSLEER. After removal of 1 base from V and 5 bases from J, the junction contained 13 bases not matched to a gene.

J is TRBJ1-4 and V is TRBV2; D may be TRBD1 (5 bases). Looked up from germline, CDR1 is SNHLY and CDR2 is FYNNEI. The ends were cut back, 1 base at V and 3 bases at J, with 9 bases in the middle. The CDR3 length is 15 residues. The CDR3 loop is CASSEGGGPNEKLFF. The CDR3 DNA sequence: TGTGCCAGCAGTGAAGGGGGCGGACCTAATGAAAAACTGTTTTTT.

The chain joins TRBV9 to TRBJ2-1; a possible D gene is TRBD2 (7 bases). The CDR3 spans 14 residues. Trimming removed 0 bases from V and 9 bases from J, with 13 bases in between. From germline, CDR1 is SGDLS and CDR2 YYNGEE. The CDR3 is CASSVVGGPPEQFF. CDR3 nucleotides: TGTGCCAGCAGCGTAGTGGGGGGGCCCCCTGAGCAGTTCTTC. The full variable domain, its missing parts supplied by reference TRBV9 and TRBJ2-1, is DSGVTQTPKHLITATGQRVTLRCSPRSGDLSVYWYQQSLDQGLQFLIQYYNGEERAKGNILERFSAQQFPDLHSELNLSSLELGDSALYFCASSVVGGPPEQFFGPGTRLTVL.

The rearrangement links TRBV28 to TRBJ2-1; D gene unclear. Germline CDR1 is MDHEN and CDR2 is SYDVKM. The CDR3 is 14 residues long. V was clipped by 1 base and J by 3 bases, with 7 bases between them. DNA for the CDR3: TGTGCCAGCAGTTTATATGAGGTCTACAATGAGCAGTTCTTC. Protein sequence: CASSLYEVYNEQFF.

Ten or more counts support this clonotype. The J gene is TRBJ1-1, the V gene TRBV12-3 or TRBV12-4, with TRBD1 as a possible D gene (5 bases). The V gene lost 5 bases and the J gene lost 0 bases, with 10 bases spanning the gap. The CDR3 has 14 amino acids. The CDR3 sequence is CASSTGRMNTEAFF. The CDR3 nucleotides read TGTGCCAGCAGTACGGGACGCATGAACACTGAAGCTTTCTTT.